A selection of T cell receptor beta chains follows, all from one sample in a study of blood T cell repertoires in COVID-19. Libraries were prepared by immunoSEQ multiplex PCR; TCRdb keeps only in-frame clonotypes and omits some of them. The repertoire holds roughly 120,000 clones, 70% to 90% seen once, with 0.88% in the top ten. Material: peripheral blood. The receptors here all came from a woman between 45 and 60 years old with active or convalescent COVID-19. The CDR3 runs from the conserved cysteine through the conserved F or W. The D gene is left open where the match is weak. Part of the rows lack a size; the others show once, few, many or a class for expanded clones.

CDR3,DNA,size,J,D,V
CASSGGTPGNTIYF,TGTGCCAGCAGCGGAGGGACACCAGGAAACACCATATATTTT,.,TRBJ1-3,.,TRBV9
CASSLWREVPYEQYF,TGTGCCAGCAGCTTATGGCGGGAGGTTCCCTACGAGCAGTACTTC,.,TRBJ2-7,TRBD2,TRBV13
CATSDGYKLRDRGDEQFF,TGTGCCACCAGTGATGGCTACAAATTGCGGGACAGGGGTGATGAGCAGTTCTTC,.,TRBJ2-1,TRBD1,TRBV24-1
CASSYSTGWNGEAFF,TGTGCCAGCAGTTACTCGACAGGGTGGAATGGTGAAGCTTTCTTT,.,TRBJ1-1,TRBD1,TRBV6-6
CASSFRAHRASSYNEQFF,TGTGCCAGCAGTTTCCGCGCCCACAGGGCCAGCTCCTACAATGAGCAGTTCTTC,once,TRBJ2-1,.,TRBV27
CATLRGLGYEQYF,TGTGCCACCCTAAGGGGCCTGGGCTACGAGCAGTACTTC,.,TRBJ2-7,.,TRBV6-5
CAISGWRQGIHGELFF,TGTGCCATCAGTGGGTGGCGGCAGGGGATCCACGGGGAGCTGTTTTTT,.,TRBJ2-2,.,TRBV10-3
CASSQDSGVHNEQFF,TGTGCCAGCAGCCAAGACTCCGGAGTTCACAATGAGCAGTTCTTC,.,TRBJ2-1,.,TRBV3-1/TRBV3-2
CASSQAGEIEAFF,TGTGCCAGCAGCCAAGCAGGGGAGATTGAAGCTTTCTTT,.,TRBJ1-1,.,TRBV3-1/TRBV3-2
CAWSVGGLGTDTQYF,TGTGCCTGGAGTGTCGGAGGGCTGGGCACAGATACGCAGTATTTT,once,TRBJ2-3,.,TRBV30
CASRQGITNEQFF,TGTGCCAGCAGACAGGGGATTACTAATGAGCAGTTCTTC,.,TRBJ2-1,TRBD1,TRBV6-5
CAVSNSGRSDEQFF,TGTGCCGTAAGTAATAGCGGGAGGAGCGATGAGCAGTTCTTC,.,TRBJ2-1,TRBD2,TRBV27
CASSYEGVSQPQHF,TGTGCCAGCAGTTACGAAGGAGTCTCCCAGCCCCAGCATTTT,once,TRBJ1-5,.,TRBV6-6
CASSDSLTDQETQYF,TGTGCCAGCAGTGACAGCCTTACCGATCAAGAGACCCAGTACTTC,.,TRBJ2-5,.,TRBV28
CASSPLRLPSSTDTQYF,TGTGCCAGCTCACCACTCAGGCTTCCTTCTAGCACAGATACGCAGTATTTT,.,TRBJ2-3,.,TRBV18
CASSFRVEAFF,TGTGCCAGCAGTTTTCGCGTGGAAGCTTTCTTT,once,TRBJ1-1,.,TRBV12-3/TRBV12-4
CASSLGGLLFF,TGTGCCAGCAGTTTAGGCGGACTACTGTTTTTT,once,TRBJ1-4,.,TRBV12-3/TRBV12-4
CASSIRPSGSGTGELFF,TGTGCCAGTAGTATACGTCCTAGCGGGAGTGGGACCGGGGAGCTGTTTTTT,.,TRBJ2-2,TRBD2,TRBV19
CASSETQGRQPQHF,TGTGCCAGCAGCGAGACACAGGGGAGACAGCCCCAGCATTTT,.,TRBJ1-5,TRBD1,TRBV7-2
CASSHGTGGLSGEQFF,TGCGCCAGCAGCCACGGGACAGGGGGACTCTCGGGTGAGCAGTTCTTC,.,TRBJ2-1,TRBD1,TRBV4-3
CSVAIRTGPNEQFF,TGCAGCGTGGCCATACGCACAGGGCCCAATGAGCAGTTCTTC,.,TRBJ2-1,.,TRBV29-1
CASSRWTSGRGIVETQYF,TGTGCCAGCTCACGGTGGACTAGCGGGAGAGGGATAGTGGAGACCCAGTACTTC,.,TRBJ2-5,TRBD2,TRBV18
CASSLGTFVPQHF,TGTGCCAGCAGTCTCGGGACATTCGTGCCCCAGCATTTT,.,TRBJ1-5,.,TRBV12-3/TRBV12-4
CASTLPGRGYTF,TGTGCCAGCACCCTTCCAGGTCGTGGCTACACCTTC,.,TRBJ1-2,.,TRBV3-1/TRBV3-2